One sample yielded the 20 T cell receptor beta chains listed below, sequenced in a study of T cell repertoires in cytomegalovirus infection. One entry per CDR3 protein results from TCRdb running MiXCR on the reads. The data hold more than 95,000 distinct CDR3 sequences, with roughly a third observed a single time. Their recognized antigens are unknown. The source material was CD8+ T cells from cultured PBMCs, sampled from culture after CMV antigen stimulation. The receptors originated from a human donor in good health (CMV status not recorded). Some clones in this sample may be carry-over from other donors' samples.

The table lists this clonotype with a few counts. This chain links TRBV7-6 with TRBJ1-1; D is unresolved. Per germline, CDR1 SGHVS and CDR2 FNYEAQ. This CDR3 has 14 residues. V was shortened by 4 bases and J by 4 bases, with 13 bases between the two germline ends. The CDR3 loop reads CASSSVPTGTEAFF. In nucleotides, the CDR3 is TGTGCCAGCAGCTCCGTACCGACGGGCACTGAAGCTTTCTTT. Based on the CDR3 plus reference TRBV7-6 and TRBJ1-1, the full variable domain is GAGVSQSPRYKVTKRGQDVALRCDPISGHVSLYWYRQALGQGPEFLTYFNYEAQQDKSGLPNDRFSAERPEGSISTLTIQRTEQRDSAMYRCASSSVPTGTEAFFGQGTRLTVV.

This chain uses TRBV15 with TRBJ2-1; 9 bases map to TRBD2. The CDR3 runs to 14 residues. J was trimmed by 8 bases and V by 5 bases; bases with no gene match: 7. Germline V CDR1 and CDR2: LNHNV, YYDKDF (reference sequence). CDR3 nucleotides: TGTGCCACCAGCCTCGCGGGGGGGCGTTATGAGCAGTTCTTC. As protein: CATSLAGGRYEQFF.

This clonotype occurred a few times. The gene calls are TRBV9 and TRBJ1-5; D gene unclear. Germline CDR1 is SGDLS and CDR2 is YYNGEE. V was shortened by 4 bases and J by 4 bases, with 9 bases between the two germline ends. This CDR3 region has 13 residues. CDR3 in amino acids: CASSPGVNQPQHF. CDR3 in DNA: TGTGCCAGCAGCCCCGGGGTAAATCAGCCCCAGCATTTT.

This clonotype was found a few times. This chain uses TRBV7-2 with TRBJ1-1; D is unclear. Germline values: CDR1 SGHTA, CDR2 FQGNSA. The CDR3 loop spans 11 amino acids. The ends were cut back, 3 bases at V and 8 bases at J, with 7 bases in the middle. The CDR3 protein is CASSLGFEAFF. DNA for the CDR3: TGTGCCAGCAGCTTGGGATTCGAAGCTTTCTTT.

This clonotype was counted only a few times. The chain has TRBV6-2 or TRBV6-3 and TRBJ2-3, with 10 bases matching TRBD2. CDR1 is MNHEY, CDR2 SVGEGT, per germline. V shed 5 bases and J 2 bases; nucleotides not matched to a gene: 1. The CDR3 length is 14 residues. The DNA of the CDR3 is TGTGCCAGCAGTGGGACTAGCGACACAGATACGCAGTATTTT. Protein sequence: CASSGTSDTDTQYF.

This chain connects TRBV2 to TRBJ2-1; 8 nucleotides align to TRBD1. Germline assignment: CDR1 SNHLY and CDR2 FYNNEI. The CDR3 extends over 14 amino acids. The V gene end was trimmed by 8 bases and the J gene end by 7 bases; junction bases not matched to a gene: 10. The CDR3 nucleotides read TGTGCCAGCCAAAGACAGGGGAGTTTGAATGAGCAGTTCTTC. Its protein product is CASQRQGSLNEQFF.

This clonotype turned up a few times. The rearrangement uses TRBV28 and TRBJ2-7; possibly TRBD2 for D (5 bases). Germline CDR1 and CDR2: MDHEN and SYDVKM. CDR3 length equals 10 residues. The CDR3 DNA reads TGTGCTAGCCGGGACTACGAGCAGTACTTC. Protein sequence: CASRDYEQYF.

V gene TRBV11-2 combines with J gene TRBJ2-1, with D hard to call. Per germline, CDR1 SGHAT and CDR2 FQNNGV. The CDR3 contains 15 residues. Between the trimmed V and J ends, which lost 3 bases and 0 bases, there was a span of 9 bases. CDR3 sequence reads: CASSLVLSSYNEQFF. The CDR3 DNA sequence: TGTGCCAGCAGCTTGGTTCTGAGCTCCTACAATGAGCAGTTCTTC. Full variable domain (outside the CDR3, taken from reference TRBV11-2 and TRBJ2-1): EAGVAQSPRYKIIEKRQSVAFWCNPISGHATLYWYQQILGQGPKLLIQFQNNGVVDDSQLPKDRFSAERLKGVDSTLKIQPAKLEDSAVYLCASSLVLSSYNEQFFGPGTRLTVL.

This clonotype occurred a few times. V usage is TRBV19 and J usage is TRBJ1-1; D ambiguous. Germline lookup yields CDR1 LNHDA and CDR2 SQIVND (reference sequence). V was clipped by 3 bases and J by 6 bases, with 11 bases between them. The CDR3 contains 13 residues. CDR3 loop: CASSIGQVPEAFF. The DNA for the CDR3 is TGTGCCAGTAGTATCGGTCAGGTTCCTGAAGCTTTCTTT.

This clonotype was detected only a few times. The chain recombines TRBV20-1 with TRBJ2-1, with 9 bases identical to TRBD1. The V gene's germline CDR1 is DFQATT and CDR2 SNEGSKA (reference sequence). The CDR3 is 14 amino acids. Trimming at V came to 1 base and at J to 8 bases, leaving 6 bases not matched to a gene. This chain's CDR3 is CSARGTGEGDEQFF. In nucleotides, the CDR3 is TGCAGTGCTAGAGGGACAGGGGAAGGGGATGAGCAGTTCTTC.

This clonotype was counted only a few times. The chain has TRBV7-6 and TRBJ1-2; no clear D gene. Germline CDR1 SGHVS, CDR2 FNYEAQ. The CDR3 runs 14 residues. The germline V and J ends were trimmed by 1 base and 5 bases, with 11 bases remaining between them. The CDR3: CASSLGRVGYGYTF. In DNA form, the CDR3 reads TGTGCCAGCAGCTTAGGAAGGGTCGGGTATGGCTACACCTTC.

CDR3 amino acids: CASTPTAGGTDTQYF. In DNA form, the CDR3 reads TGTGCCAGCACTCCTACGGCAGGGGGAACAGATACGCAGTATTTT. The V call is TRBV6-2 or TRBV6-3, the J call TRBJ2-3; 7 positions agree with TRBD1. The germline V gene encodes CDR1 MNHEY and CDR2 SVGEGT. V was clipped by 7 bases and J by 3 bases; unmatched bases: 10. The CDR3 is 15 amino acids.

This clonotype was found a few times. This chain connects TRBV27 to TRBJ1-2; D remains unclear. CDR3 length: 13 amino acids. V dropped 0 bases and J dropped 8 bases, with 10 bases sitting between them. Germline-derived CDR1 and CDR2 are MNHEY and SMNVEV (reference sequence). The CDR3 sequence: CASSLSGSGGYTF. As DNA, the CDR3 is TGTGCCAGCAGTTTATCAGGGAGCGGGGGCTACACCTTC.

This CDR3 reads CASSLNLLGVGGYTF. As DNA, the CDR3 is TGTGCCAGCAGTTTGAACCTTTTAGGGGTAGGAGGCTACACCTTC. V is TRBV12-3 or TRBV12-4 and J is TRBJ1-2, with D maybe TRBD1 (5 bases). The CDR3 length is 15 residues. Trimming pared 3 bases from V and 8 bases from J, leaving 19 bases between.

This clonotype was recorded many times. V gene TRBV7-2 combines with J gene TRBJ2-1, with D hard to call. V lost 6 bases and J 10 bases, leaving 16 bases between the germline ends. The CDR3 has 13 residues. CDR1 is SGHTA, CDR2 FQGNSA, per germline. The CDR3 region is CASSWNPLGEQFF. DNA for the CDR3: TGTGCCAGCAGTTGGAACCCCCTAGGGGAGCAGTTCTTC.

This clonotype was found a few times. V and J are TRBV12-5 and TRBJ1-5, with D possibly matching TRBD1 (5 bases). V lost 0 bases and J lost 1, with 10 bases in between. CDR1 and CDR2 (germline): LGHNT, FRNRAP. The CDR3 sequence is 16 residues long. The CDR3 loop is CASGLVVGVSNQPQHF. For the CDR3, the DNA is TGTGCTAGTGGTTTGGTTGTAGGGGTGAGCAATCAGCCCCAGCATTTT.

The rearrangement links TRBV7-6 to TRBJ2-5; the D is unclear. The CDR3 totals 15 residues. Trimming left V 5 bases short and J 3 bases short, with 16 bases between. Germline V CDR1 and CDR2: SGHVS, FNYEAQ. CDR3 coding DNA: TGTGCCAGCAGCGGTGTTGGGCTGACGAAAGAGACCCAGTACTTC. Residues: CASSGVGLTKETQYF.

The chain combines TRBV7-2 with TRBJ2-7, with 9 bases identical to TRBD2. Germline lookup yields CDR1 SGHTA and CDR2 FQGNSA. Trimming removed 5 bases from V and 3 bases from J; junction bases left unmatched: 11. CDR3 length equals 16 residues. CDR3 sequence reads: CASSPSGTSRFYEQYF. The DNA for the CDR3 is TGTGCCAGCAGCCCGTCCGGGACTAGCAGATTCTACGAGCAGTACTTC.

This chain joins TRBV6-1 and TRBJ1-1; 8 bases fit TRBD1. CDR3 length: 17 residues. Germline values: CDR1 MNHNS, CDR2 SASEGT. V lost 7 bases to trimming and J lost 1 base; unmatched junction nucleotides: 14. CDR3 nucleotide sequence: TGTGCCAGCAACCCCTGGGACAGGCCGCCGACGAACACTGAAGCTTTCTTT. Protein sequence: CASNPWDRPPTNTEAFF.

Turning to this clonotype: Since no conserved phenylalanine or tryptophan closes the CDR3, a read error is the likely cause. CDR3 coding DNA: TGTGCCAGCAGTTTTTCCCAGGACGCAACAATTAGGGCTGGAGAGCAGTTCCTC. Translation gives CASSFSQDATIRAGEQFL. The chain employs TRBV27 and TRBJ2-1, with unresolved D. V lost 3 bases and J 10 bases, leaving 28 bases between the germline ends. CDR1 MNHEY and CDR2 SMNVEV come from the germline V gene (reference sequence). This CDR3 region has 18 residues.